This TCR beta chain was recorded in a study of regulatory and conventional T cells in RAG deficiency. The ends were cut back, 4 bases at V and 1 base at J, with 13 bases in the middle. The CDR3 is 15 amino acids. The germline CDR1 and CDR2 sequences are ENHRY and SYGVKD. Here immunoSEQ multiplex PCR was the method, and the copy in TCRdb shows in-frame clones only, minus some. The sample lists 7,000 to 8,500 clones; roughly 89% were seen once. Comment on this clone: Its antigen is unknown.

General observations from the study: RAG-deficient patients showed markedly lower Shannon entropy and higher Simpson indices than control T-cell subsets. Shorter CDR3s in all patient subsets; >90% Treg-Tconv overlap in Omenn.

Genomic DNA came from blood regulatory T cells gated CD4+ CD25-high CD127-low. Separately, the same data were catalogued under a study of regulatory T cells. According to that study: Primers: 52 TRBV forward and 13 TRBJ reverse. In patients, unique TRB V-J pairs were restricted and V/J usage skewed, especially in Tregs.

This chain joins TRBV10-3 and TRBJ2-5; D possibly corresponds to TRBD2 (6 bases). The TCR was taken from a human donor in good health. The source material was CD127- CD25+ CD4+ Tregs sorted from blood. DNA of the CDR3: TGTGCCATCAGTGGTGCGTTGGGACTCCAAGAGACCCAGTACTTC. This codes for CAISGALGLQETQYF.